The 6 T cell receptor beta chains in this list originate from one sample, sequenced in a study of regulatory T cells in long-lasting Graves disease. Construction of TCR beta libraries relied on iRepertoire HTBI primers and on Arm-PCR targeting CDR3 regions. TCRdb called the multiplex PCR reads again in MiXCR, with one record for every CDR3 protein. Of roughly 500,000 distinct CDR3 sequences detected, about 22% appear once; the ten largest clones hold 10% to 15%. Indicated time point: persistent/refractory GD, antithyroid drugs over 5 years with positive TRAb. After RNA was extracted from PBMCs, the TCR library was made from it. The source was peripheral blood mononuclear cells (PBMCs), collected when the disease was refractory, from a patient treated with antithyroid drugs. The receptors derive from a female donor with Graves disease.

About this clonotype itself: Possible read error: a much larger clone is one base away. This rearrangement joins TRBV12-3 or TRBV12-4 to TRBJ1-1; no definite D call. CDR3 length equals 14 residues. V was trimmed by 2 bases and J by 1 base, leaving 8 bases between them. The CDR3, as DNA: TGTGCCAGCAGTTTACCTTACACGAACACTGAAGCTTTCTTT. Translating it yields CASSLPYTNTEAFF.

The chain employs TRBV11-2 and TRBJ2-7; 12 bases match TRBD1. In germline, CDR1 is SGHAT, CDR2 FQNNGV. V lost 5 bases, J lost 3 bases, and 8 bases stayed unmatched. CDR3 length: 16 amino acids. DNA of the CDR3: TGTGCCAGCAGCCCCGGGACAGGGGGCTTTCGCTACGAGCAGTACTTC. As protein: CASSPGTGGFRYEQYF.

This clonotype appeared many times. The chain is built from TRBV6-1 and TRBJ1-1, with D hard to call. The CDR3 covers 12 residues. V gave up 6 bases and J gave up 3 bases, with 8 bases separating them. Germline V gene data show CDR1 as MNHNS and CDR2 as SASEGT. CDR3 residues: CASSRGDTEAFF. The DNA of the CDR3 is TGTGCCAGCAGCCGGGGTGACACTGAAGCTTTCTTT.

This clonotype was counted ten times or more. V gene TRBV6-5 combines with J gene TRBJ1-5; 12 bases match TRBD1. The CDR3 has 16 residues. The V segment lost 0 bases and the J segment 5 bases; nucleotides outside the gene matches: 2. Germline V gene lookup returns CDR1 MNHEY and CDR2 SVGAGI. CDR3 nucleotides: TGTGCCAGCAGTTACTCGGGGACAGGGGGCGATCAGCCCCAGCATTTT. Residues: CASSYSGTGGDQPQHF.

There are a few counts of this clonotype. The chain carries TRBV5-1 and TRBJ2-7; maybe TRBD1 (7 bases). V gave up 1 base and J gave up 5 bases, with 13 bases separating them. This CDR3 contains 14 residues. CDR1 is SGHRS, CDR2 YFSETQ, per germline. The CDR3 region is CASSLSGGGNEQYF. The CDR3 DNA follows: TGCGCCAGCAGCTTGTCAGGGGGAGGAAACGAGCAGTACTTC.

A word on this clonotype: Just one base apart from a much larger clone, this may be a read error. CDR3 DNA sequence: TGTGCCAGCAGTCGTCCCGGGACAATGGACACTGAAGCTTTCTTT. The encoded protein is CASSRPGTMDTEAFF. The rearrangement links TRBV6-1 to TRBJ1-1; TRBD1 is a possible D gene (6 bases). Per germline, CDR1 MNHNS and CDR2 SASEGT. Trimming removed 5 bases at V and 3 bases at J, with 16 bases between. CDR3 length: 15 amino acids.